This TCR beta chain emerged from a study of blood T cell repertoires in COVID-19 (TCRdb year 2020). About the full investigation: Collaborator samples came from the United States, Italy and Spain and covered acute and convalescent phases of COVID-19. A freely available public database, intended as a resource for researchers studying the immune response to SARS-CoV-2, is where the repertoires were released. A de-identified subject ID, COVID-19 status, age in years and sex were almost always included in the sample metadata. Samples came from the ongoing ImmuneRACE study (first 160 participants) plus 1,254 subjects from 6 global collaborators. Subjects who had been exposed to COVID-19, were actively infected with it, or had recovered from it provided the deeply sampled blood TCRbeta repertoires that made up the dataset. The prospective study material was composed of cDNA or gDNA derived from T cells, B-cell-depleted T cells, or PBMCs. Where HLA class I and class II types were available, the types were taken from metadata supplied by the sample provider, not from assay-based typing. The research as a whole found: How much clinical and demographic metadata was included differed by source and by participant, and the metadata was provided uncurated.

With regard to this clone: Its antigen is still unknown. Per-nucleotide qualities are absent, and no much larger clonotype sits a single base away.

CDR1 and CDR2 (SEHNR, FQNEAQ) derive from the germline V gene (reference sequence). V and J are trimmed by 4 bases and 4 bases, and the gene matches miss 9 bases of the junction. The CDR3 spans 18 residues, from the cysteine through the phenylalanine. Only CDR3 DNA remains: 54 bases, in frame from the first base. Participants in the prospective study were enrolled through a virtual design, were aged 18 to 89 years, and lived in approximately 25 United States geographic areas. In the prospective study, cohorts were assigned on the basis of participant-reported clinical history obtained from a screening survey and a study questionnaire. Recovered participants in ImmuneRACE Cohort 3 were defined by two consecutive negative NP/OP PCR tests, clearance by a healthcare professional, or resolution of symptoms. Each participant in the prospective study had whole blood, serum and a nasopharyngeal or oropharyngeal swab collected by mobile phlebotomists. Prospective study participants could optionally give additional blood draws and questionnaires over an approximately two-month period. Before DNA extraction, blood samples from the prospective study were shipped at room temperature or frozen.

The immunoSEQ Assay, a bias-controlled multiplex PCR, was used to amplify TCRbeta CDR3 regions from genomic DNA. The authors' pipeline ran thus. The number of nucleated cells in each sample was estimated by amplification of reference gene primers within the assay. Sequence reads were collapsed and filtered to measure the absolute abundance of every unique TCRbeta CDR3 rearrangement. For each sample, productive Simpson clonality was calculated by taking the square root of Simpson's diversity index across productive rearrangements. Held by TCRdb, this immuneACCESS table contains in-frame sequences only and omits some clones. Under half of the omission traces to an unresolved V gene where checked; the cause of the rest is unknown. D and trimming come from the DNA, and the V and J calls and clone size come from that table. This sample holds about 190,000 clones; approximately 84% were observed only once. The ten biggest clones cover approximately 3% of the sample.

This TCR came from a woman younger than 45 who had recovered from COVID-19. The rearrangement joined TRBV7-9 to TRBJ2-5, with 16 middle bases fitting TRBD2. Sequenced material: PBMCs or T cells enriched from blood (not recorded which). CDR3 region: CASSSTGTSGGAGETQYF. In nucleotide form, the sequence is TGTGCCAGCAGCTCCACCGGGACTAGCGGGGGGGCGGGAGAGACCCAGTACTTC.